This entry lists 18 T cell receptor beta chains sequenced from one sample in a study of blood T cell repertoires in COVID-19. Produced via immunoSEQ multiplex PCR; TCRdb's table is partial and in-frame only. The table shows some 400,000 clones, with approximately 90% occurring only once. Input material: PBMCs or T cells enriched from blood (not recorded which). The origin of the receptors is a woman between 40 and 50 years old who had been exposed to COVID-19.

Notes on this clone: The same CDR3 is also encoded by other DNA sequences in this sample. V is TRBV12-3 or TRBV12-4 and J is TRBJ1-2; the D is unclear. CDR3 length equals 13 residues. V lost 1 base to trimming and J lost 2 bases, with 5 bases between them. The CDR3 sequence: CASSLGGNYGYTF. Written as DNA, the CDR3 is TGTGCCAGCAGTTTAGGAGGGAACTATGGCTACACCTTC.

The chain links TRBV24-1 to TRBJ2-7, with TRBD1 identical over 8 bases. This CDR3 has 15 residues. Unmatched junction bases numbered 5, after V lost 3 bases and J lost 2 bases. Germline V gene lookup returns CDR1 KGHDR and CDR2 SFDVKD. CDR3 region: CATSDPGTGPYEQYF. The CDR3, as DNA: TGTGCCACCAGTGATCCCGGGACAGGACCCTACGAGCAGTACTTC.

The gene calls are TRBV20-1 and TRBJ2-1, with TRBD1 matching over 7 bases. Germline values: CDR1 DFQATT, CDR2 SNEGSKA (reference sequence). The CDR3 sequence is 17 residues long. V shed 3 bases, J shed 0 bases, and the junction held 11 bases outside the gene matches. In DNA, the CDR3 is TGCAGTGCTAGTCCCCTGAAGGGACAGAGCTCCTACAATGAGCAGTTCTTC. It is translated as CSASPLKGQSSYNEQFF.

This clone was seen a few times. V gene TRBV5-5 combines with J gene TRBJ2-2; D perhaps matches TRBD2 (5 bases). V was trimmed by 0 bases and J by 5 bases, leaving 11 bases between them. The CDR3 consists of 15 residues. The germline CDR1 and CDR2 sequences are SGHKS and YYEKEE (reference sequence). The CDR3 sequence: CASSLATWETGELFF. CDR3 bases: TGTGCCAGCAGCTTGGCTACTTGGGAGACCGGGGAGCTGTTTTTT.

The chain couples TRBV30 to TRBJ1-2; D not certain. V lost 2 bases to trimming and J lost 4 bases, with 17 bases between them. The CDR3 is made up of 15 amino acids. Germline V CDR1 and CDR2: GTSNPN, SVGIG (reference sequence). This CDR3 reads CAWSPEAILAYGYTF. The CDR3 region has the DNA TGTGCCTGGAGTCCGGAGGCTATATTGGCCTATGGCTACACCTTC. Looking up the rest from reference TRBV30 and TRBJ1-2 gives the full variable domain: SQTIHQWPATLVQPVGSPLSLECTVEGTSNPNLYWYRQAAGRGLQLLFYSVGIGQISSEVPQNLSASRPQDRQFILSSKKLLLSDSGFYLCAWSPEAILAYGYTFGSGTRLTVV.

CDR3 sequence (DNA): TGTGCCAGCTCACGAACAGACACTGAAGCTTTCTTT. Translation: CASSRTDTEAFF. This rearrangement joins TRBV18 to TRBJ1-1; D not resolved. The V and J ends lost 4 bases and 3 bases respectively, with 6 bases between them. The length of the CDR3 is 12 residues. Germline values: CDR1 KGHSH, CDR2 LQKENI.

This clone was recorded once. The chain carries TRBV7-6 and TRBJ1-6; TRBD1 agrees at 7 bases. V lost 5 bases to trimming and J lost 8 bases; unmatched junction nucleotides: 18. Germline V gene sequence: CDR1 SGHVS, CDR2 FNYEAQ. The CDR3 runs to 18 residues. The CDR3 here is CASSRYSPTPGQHSPLHF. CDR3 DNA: TGTGCCAGCAGCCGCTATAGTCCAACGCCGGGACAGCATTCACCCCTCCACTTT. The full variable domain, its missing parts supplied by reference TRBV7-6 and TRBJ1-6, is GAGVSQSPRYKVTKRGQDVALRCDPISGHVSLYWYRQALGQGPEFLTYFNYEAQQDKSGLPNDRFSAERPEGSISTLTIQRTEQRDSAMYRCASSRYSPTPGQHSPLHFGNGTRLTVT.

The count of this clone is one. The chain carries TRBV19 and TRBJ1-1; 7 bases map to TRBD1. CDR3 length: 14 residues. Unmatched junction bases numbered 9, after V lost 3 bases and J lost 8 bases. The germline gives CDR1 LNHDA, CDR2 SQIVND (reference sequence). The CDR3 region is CASSIVTGIKEAFF. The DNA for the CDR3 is TGTGCCAGTAGTATTGTGACAGGGATTAAGGAAGCTTTCTTT.

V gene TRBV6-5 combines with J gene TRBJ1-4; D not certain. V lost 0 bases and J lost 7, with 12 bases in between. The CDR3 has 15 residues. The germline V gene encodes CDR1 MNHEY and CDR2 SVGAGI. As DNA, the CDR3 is TGTGCCAGCAGTTACTCGAAGGGCAGCGGTGAAAAACTGTTTTTT. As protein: CASSYSKGSGEKLFF.

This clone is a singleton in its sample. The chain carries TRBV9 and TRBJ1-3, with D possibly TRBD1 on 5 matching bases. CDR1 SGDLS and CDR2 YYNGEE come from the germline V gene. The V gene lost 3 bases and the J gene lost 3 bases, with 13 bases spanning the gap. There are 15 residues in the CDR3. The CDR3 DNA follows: TGTGCCAGCAGCGCTCAGCAGGGTGGTGGAAACACCATATATTTT. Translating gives CASSAQQGGGNTIYF.

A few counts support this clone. The CDR3 DNA reads as TGTGCCAGCAGTGACAGCGGCCGGGGCGAGCAGTACTTC. It codes for CASSDSGRGEQYF. This chain links TRBV6-1 with TRBJ2-7; a weak D match, TRBD2 (5 bases). The germline V and J ends were trimmed by 3 bases and 6 bases, with 12 bases remaining between them. The CDR3 has 13 residues. The germline CDR1 and CDR2 sequences are MNHNS and SASEGT.

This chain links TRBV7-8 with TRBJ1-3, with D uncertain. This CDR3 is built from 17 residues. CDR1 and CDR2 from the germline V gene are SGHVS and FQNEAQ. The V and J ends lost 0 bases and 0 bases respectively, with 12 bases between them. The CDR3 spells CASSLASAASSGNTIYF. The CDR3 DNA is TGTGCCAGCAGCTTAGCTTCCGCAGCGTCCTCTGGAAACACCATATATTTT.

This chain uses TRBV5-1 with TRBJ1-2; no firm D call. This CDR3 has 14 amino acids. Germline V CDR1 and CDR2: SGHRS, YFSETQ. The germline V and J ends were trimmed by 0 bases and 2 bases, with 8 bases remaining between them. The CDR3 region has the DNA TGCGCCAGCAGCTTGGTCGCGGAAAACTATGGCTACACCTTC. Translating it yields CASSLVAENYGYTF.

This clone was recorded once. The CDR3 coding sequence is TGCGCCAGCAGCTCGACTACCTACAATGAGCAGTTCTTC. Protein product: CASSSTTYNEQFF. The chain recombines TRBV5-1 with TRBJ2-1, with D perhaps TRBD2 (5 bases). With 3 bases removed from V and 2 bases from J, the gap between germline ends came to 6 bases. The CDR3 is 13 residues long. Germline CDR1 is SGHRS and CDR2 is YFSETQ.

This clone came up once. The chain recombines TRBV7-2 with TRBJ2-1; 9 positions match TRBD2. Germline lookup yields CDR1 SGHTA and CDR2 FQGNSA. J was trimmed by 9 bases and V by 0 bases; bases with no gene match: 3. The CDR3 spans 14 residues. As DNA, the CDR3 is TGTGCCAGCAGCTTAGCGGCGGGAGGGCGTGAGCAGTTCTTC. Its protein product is CASSLAAGGREQFF.

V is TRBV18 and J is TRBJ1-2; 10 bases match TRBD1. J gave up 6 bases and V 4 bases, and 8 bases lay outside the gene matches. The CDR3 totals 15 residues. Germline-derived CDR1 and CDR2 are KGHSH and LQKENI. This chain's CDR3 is CASSRDRGNGDGYTF. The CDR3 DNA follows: TGTGCCAGCTCACGGGACAGGGGAAATGGGGATGGCTACACCTTC.

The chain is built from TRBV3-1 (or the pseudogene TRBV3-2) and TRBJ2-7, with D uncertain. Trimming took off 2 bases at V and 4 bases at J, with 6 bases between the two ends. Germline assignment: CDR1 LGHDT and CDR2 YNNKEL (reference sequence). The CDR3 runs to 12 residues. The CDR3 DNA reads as TGTGCCAGCAGCCAATTGTCGTACGAGCAGTACTTC. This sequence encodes CASSQLSYEQYF.

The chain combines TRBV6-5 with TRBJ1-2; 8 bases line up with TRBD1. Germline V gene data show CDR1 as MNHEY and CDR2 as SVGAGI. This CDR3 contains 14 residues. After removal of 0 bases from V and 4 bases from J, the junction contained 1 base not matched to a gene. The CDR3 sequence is CASSYSGQAYGYTF. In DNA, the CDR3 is TGTGCCAGCAGTTACTCGGGACAGGCCTATGGCTACACCTTC.